This passage covers 25 T cell receptor beta chains from one sample sequenced in a study of PD-1 blockade in classical Hodgkin lymphoma. Profiling relied on immunoSEQ multiplex PCR, and the TCRdb table lists in-frame clones only, not all of them. Of 35,000 to 40,000 clones in the sample, around 88% were seen once. All patients relapsed after autologous stem cell transplantation, and brentuximab vedotin exposure varied. Source: peripheral blood mononuclear cells (PBMCs), taken before the second cycle of nivolumab. The receptors shown here come from a human donor with classical Hodgkin lymphoma.

This chain links TRBV5-4 with TRBJ2-1; 7 nucleotides agree with TRBD1. J gave up 2 bases and V 4 bases, and 6 bases lay outside the gene matches. The CDR3 is 15 amino acids. Germline CDR1 reads SGHNT; CDR2 reads YYREEE (reference sequence). The CDR3 DNA reads as TGTGCCAGCAGCCTGCGACAGGGCGCCTACAATGAGCAGTTCTTC. It translates to CASSLRQGAYNEQFF.

The rearrangement uses TRBV5-1 and TRBJ2-7, with 10 nucleotides matching TRBD1. V lost 1 base and J lost 4; bases outside the gene matches: 8. Germline-derived CDR1 and CDR2 are SGHRS and YFSETQ. The CDR3 length is 16 residues. The CDR3 nucleotides are TGCGCCAGCAGCTTGCTTCGGACAGGGGGATCTTACGAGCAGTACTTC. Translation: CASSLLRTGGSYEQYF.

The chain carries TRBV2 and TRBJ2-3; maybe TRBD2 (5 bases). Germline loops: CDR1 SNHLY, CDR2 FYNNEI. This CDR3 comprises 16 residues. V gave up 2 bases and J gave up 3 bases, with 15 bases separating them. CDR3 loop: CASSERWEWGTDTQYF. The DNA of the CDR3 is TGTGCCAGCAGTGAAAGGTGGGAGTGGGGTACAGATACGCAGTATTTT.

The rearrangement links TRBV2 to TRBJ1-4; unclear D gene. V was cut by 7 bases and J by 3 bases, with 9 bases left in between. From germline, CDR1 is SNHLY and CDR2 FYNNEI. This CDR3 region has 13 residues. The DNA of the CDR3 is TGTGCCAGCATGAGATCGGCTAATGAAAAACTGTTTTTT. This codes for CASMRSANEKLFF.

This chain connects TRBV11-2 to TRBJ2-3; 7 nucleotides agree with TRBD2. Germline V gene data show CDR1 as SGHAT and CDR2 as FQNNGV. The CDR3 runs 17 residues. Trimming cost V 0 bases and J 1 base; bases outside gene matches: 7. CDR3 in amino acids: CASSLDWGRAGTDTQYF. The CDR3 region has the DNA TGTGCCAGCAGCTTAGATTGGGGGAGGGCGGGCACAGATACGCAGTATTTT.

The V gene is TRBV5-4, the J gene TRBJ2-3; 8 positions match TRBD2. The CDR3 runs to 14 residues. The germline V gene has CDR1 SGHNT and CDR2 YYREEE (reference sequence). J gave up 3 bases and V 7 bases, and 7 bases lay outside the gene matches. The CDR3 DNA follows: TGTGCCAGCTTAACTAGCGGTAATACAGATACGCAGTATTTT. Its translation is CASLTSGNTDTQYF.

The chain joins TRBV29-1 to TRBJ1-3, with D possibly TRBD1 on 5 matching bases. Trimming took 6 bases from V and 0 from J, leaving 15 bases between them. The CDR3 has 15 residues. The germline V gene encodes CDR1 SQVTM and CDR2 ANQGSEA. As DNA, the CDR3 is TGCAGCGTGGGGGTCAGATTGCGCTCTGGAAACACCATATATTTT. As protein: CSVGVRLRSGNTIYF.

The V and J genes are TRBV14 and TRBJ1-2; D remains ambiguous. Germline V gives CDR1 SGHDN, CDR2 FVKESK. CDR3 length equals 16 residues. With 3 bases removed from V and 2 bases from J, the gap between germline ends came to 16 bases. This chain's CDR3 is CASSQNPRLGNYGYTF. For the CDR3, the DNA is TGTGCCAGCAGCCAGAATCCGCGTCTTGGCAACTATGGCTACACCTTC.

In its sample, this clone was seen a few times. The chain couples TRBV7-3 to TRBJ2-1; 11 bases fit TRBD2. Trimming removed 5 bases from V and 8 bases from J; junction bases left unmatched: 20. The CDR3 runs 19 residues. Germline CDR1 is SGHTA and CDR2 is FQGTGA. The CDR3 here is CASSPIAGGRAKLRDEQFF. The DNA for the CDR3 is TGTGCCAGCAGCCCCATAGCGGGAGGGCGCGCGAAGTTGCGGGATGAGCAGTTCTTC.

V usage is TRBV28 and J usage is TRBJ1-1; D is ambiguous. The germline V and J ends were trimmed by 6 bases and 3 bases, with 14 bases remaining between them. CDR3 size: 14 residues. The V gene's germline CDR1 is MDHEN and CDR2 SYDVKM. The CDR3: CASRETTTDTEAFF. As DNA, the CDR3 is TGTGCCAGCAGGGAAACAACGACGGACACTGAAGCTTTCTTT.

The chain combines TRBV19 with TRBJ1-2, with no clear D. Germline values: CDR1 LNHDA, CDR2 SQIVND (reference sequence). The V end lost 6 bases, the J end lost 2 bases, and 13 bases lay between the germline ends. The CDR3 totals 14 residues. CDR3 sequence (DNA): TGTGCCAGTAGATATGGGTTGGGGAACTATGGCTACACCTTC. Protein product: CASRYGLGNYGYTF. Combining the CDR3 with reference TRBV19 and TRBJ1-2 gives the whole variable domain DGGITQSPKYLFRKEGQNVTLSCEQNLNHDAMYWYRQDPGQGLRLIYYSQIVNDFQKGDIAEGYSVSREKKESFPLTVTSAQKNPTAFYLCASRYGLGNYGYTFGSGTRLTVV.

The chain links TRBV2 to TRBJ2-7; 8 nucleotides agree with TRBD1. The J segment lost 5 bases and the V segment lost 6 bases, leaving 3 bases of the junction unmatched. CDR3 length: 12 amino acids. The V gene's germline CDR1 is SNHLY and CDR2 FYNNEI. DNA of the CDR3: TGTGCCAGCAGGGACAGGGCGGACGAGCAGTACTTC. Its translation is CASRDRADEQYF.

Concerning this clone itself: This specimen includes other DNA sequences encoding the same CDR3. This rearrangement joins TRBV4-2 to TRBJ2-7; D may match TRBD1 or TRBD2 (5 bases each). V was trimmed by 4 bases and J by 2 bases, leaving 21 bases between them. The germline CDR1 and CDR2 sequences are LGHNA and YNFKEQ. The CDR3 consists of 17 residues. CDR3 residues: CASSLWRFEQDPYEQYF. The CDR3 DNA sequence: TGTGCCAGCAGCCTGTGGAGGTTTGAACAGGACCCCTACGAGCAGTACTTC.

The chain links TRBV5-6 to TRBJ1-1; the match to TRBD1 covers 9 bases. CDR3 size: 15 residues. Germline CDR1 reads SGHDT; CDR2 reads YYEEEE. Trimming at V came to 4 bases and at J to 6 bases, leaving 10 bases not matched to a gene. In DNA form, the CDR3 reads TGTGCCAGCAGCGACCCTCGGACAGGGGAGGCTGAAGCTTTCTTT. Translated, it gives CASSDPRTGEAEAFF.

The chain carries TRBV5-6 and TRBJ2-3; the D gene is possibly TRBD1 (5 bases). From germline, CDR1 is SGHDT and CDR2 YYEEEE. The CDR3 length is 14 residues. Between the trimmed V and J ends, which lost 4 bases and 0 bases, there was a span of 9 bases. The chain's CDR3 is CASSGDSSTDTQYF. DNA of the CDR3: TGTGCCAGCAGCGGCGACAGCAGCACAGATACGCAGTATTTT.

This sequence joins TRBV18 and TRBJ1-2; unclear D gene. The germline V gene has CDR1 KGHSH and CDR2 LQKENI. This CDR3 has 15 residues. Trimming removed 6 bases at V and 4 bases at J, with 18 bases between. The CDR3 is CASSLVGTQGYGYTF. The CDR3, as DNA: TGTGCCAGCTCGCTCGTGGGTACCCAAGGCTATGGCTACACCTTC.

The chain recombines TRBV27 with TRBJ1-1; tentatively, D is TRBD1 (5 bases). V shed 6 bases and J shed 1 base, with 12 bases lying between them. The CDR3 contains 14 residues. Germline-derived CDR1 and CDR2 are MNHEY and SMNVEV (reference sequence). CDR3: CASSPVGANTEAFF. CDR3 DNA sequence: TGTGCCAGCAGCCCCGTAGGGGCGAACACTGAAGCTTTCTTT.

J is TRBJ1-4 and V is TRBV10-2; D unresolved. CDR1 and CDR2 from the germline V gene are WSHSY and SAAADI. Trimming removed 3 bases from V and 3 bases from J, with 20 bases in between. This CDR3 is built from 18 residues. CDR3 loop: CASSEPNQEPDPNEKLFF. DNA for the CDR3: TGCGCCAGCAGTGAACCCAACCAGGAGCCCGATCCTAATGAAAAACTGTTTTTT.

By share, this clone counts as medium-sized (0.01 to 0.1%). A junction boundary mismatches the germline segment, possibly from a read error. This chain joins TRBV4-1 and TRBJ1-2; TRBD1 agrees at 9 bases. Germline loops: CDR1 MGHRA, CDR2 YSYEKL. CDR3 size: 14 residues. DNA of the CDR3: TGCGCCAGCAGCCAAGATTGGACAGGGGAGGGCTGCACCTTC. It specifies CASSQDWTGEGCTF.

On this clone itself: The same CDR3 can be traced to other DNA sequences in this sample. This chain joins TRBV6-1 and TRBJ2-6; no firm D call. The germline CDR1 and CDR2 sequences are MNHNS and SASEGT. Trimming removed 3 bases at V and 1 base at J, with 4 bases between. The CDR3 has 14 residues. In DNA, the CDR3 is TGTGCCAGCAGTGACGGATCTGGGGCCAACGTCCTGACTTTC. Amino acids: CASSDGSGANVLTF.

The genes are TRBV5-6 and TRBJ2-3; a weak D match, TRBD2 (6 bases). Looked up from germline, CDR1 is SGHDT and CDR2 is YYEEEE. V shed 4 bases and J shed 0 bases, with 12 bases lying between them. CDR3 length: 15 amino acids. CDR3 coding DNA: TGTGCCAGCAGCACCGGGAGCTCCAGCACAGATACGCAGTATTTT. Amino acid sequence: CASSTGSSSTDTQYF.

The CDR3 here is CASVHPGTPYNEQFF. The CDR3 nucleotides read TGTGCTAGTGTACATCCCGGGACACCTTACAATGAGCAGTTCTTC. The rearrangement uses TRBV12-5 and TRBJ2-1; D is possibly TRBD1 (6 bases). Germline-derived CDR1 and CDR2 are LGHNT and FRNRAP. This CDR3 has 15 amino acids. The germline V and J ends were trimmed by 7 bases and 4 bases, with 17 bases remaining between them.

The count of this clone is one. The V call is TRBV19, the J call TRBJ1-5; D is uncertain. CDR3 length: 15 amino acids. Germline lookup yields CDR1 LNHDA and CDR2 SQIVND (reference sequence). Trimming cost V 0 bases and J 7 bases, with 13 bases left between them. CDR3 region: CASSIENLGIQPQHF. The CDR3, as DNA: TGTGCCAGTAGTATAGAGAATTTGGGAATCCAGCCCCAGCATTTT.

This chain uses TRBV4-1 with TRBJ2-3; 10 positions agree with TRBD2. CDR3 length: 17 amino acids. In germline, CDR1 is MGHRA, CDR2 YSYEKL. Unmatched junction bases numbered 11, after V lost 4 bases and J lost 4 bases. As DNA, the CDR3 is TGCGCCAGCAGCCGTCGACAAGCGGGAGGGCAAGCAGATACGCAGTATTTT. Protein: CASSRRQAGGQADTQYF.

This clone was detected only a few times. The J gene is TRBJ2-5, the V gene TRBV27; D is uncertain. There are 14 residues in the CDR3. The ends were cut back, 6 bases at V and 5 bases at J, with 16 bases in the middle. Germline-derived CDR1 and CDR2 are MNHEY and SMNVEV (reference sequence). The CDR3 DNA sequence: TGTGCCAGCAGCCTCATAACCCGTCGCGAGACCCAGTACTTC. It yields the protein CASSLITRRETQYF.